This T cell receptor beta chain comes out of a study of cytomegalovirus exposure and HLA in healthy donors (TCRdb year 2017). About the study as a whole: According to an earlier analysis of a few hundred of the donors, 150 million to 200 million T cells yielded 117 million unique TCR beta sequences and about 280 Gb of sequence data. Approximately 310 gigabases of sequencing data and approximately 80 million unique TCR sequences were included in an early release covering about 620 HLA-typed donors. Of the 350 to 450 genotyped donors, 65% to 90% fell in the genetic ancestry cluster associated with self-reported Caucasian donors. The study was designed to test whether signatures of past pathogen exposure could be identified by cataloging public T cell receptors. The study used immunosequencing to profile the T cell repertoires of approximately 650 subjects and linked those repertoires to cytomegalovirus serostatus. Along with the roughly 610-subject first cohort, a separate validation cohort of over a hundred different subjects was used. To predict cytomegalovirus infection status, the study combined high-throughput TCR immunosequencing, statistical association of individual TCRs with disease status, and machine learning. In a later analysis, previously published TCR beta repertoires from 500 to 750 donors were re-analyzed and high-resolution HLA genotyping was added so that TCR occurrence patterns could be studied. Rather than using new phenotypic data, the later analysis identified candidate immune exposures from TCR beta sequences and from how often those sequences occurred across donors. To decide whether each TCR beta V gene segment behaved as functional or pseudogenic, an earlier analysis of approximately 600 of the donors relied on high-throughput TCR beta sequencing. Donor age, sex, ethnicity and CMV serostatus were compiled together with the repertoire data. Genome-wide SNP genotypes for about 65% of the 666 donors were used in a later genetic analysis, which treated that subset as a discovery cohort. All discovery cohort repertoires had been generated on a single sequencing platform. Both class I and class II loci were covered by HLA typing, at four-digit resolution. Typing coverage varied by locus: roughly 629-640 donors for A, B, C, DRB1 and DQB1; around 560 for DQA1; about 570 for DPA1; 450 to 480 for DPB1. About 5 DR-DQ haplotypes were handled as single units for association and clustering, since linkage in the cohort was strong. On average, around 240,000 unique TCR beta nucleotide sequences were sequenced per donor among 398 genotyped donors of the cohort, with 15% to 20% of those sequences being non-productive.

Note on this clone: Its binding antigen is unknown.

The research as a whole found: A further reported finding was that TCR beta sequences accurately predicted the HLA-A and HLA-B alleles for most subjects in the first cohort. Because some donors lacked HLA typing at each locus, the association tests relied only on the typed subset. According to a later analysis, TCR association rates differed among HLA loci, with DRB1 alleles showing the most associated TCRs and HLA-C alleles showing the fewest. In a later analysis, several top co-occurrence clusters were reported to appear linked to parvovirus B19, influenza, CMV and Epstein-Barr virus. Most CMV-associated TCR beta chains appeared to be HLA-restricted in a later analysis, and the HLA associations seemed to be driven largely by CMV exposure. Compared with the roughly 720-donor mean, donors in an Asian-associated ancestry cluster had fewer N-insertions in productive TCRs, according to a later genetic analysis. A cluster of highly shared sequence variants was judged likely to be a technical artifact of the sequencing pipeline. Some IMGT-functional V segments, including TRBV6-2 and TRBV6-3, could not be distinguished by the 87-base-pair reads and were therefore excluded. The study listed around 160 TCR beta chains as associated with cytomegalovirus. At a false discovery rate of 0.05, a later analysis linked under 20,000 TCR beta sequences to specific HLA alleles. Because counts were too low, 15 to 20 rarely observed V segments, including chromosome 9 orphons, were excluded from the earlier analysis of several hundred of the donors. In both the original and validation cohorts, the classifier was reported to diagnose cytomegalovirus status with high specificity and sensitivity. For the cohort, immune exposure information was limited to CMV serostatus. In this cohort, only TCR beta chains were sequenced, and detectable features were limited by the absence of alpha or paired-chain data. In vitro tests confirmed that three of the cytomegalovirus-associated TCR beta chains recognize cytomegalovirus antigens. In a later genetic analysis, a missense DCLRE1C variant was associated with V-gene and J-gene trimming of TCR beta chains, and the association was replicated in an independent cohort. The authors suggested that the approach could potentially be extended to other disease states and immunological phenotypes. In an earlier analysis of under 600 of the donors, most TCR beta V segments were observed in productive rearrangements about 87% or about 30% of the time, broadly matching IMGT annotations. Presence/absence analyses assumed roughly uniform sequencing depth across donors, an assumption that may not hold. Compared with equally common non-associated chains, HLA-associated TCR beta chains in a later analysis were more clonally expanded and had lower generation probabilities. Linkage disequilibrium might explain the correlated functional status among segregating V segments, but an unknown experimental factor could not be excluded. When HLA alleles, especially DR and DQ, strongly co-occurred, attributing TCR associations to individual alleles was difficult. Across donors, most TCR sequences were observed very rarely, whereas some public TCRs were present in many individuals.

The library relied on the immunoSEQ multiplex PCR assay. The multiplex PCR relied on a mix of 60 forward primers for TCR Vbeta segments and 13 reverse primers for TCR Jbeta segments. The CDR3 region of rearranged TCR beta genes was amplified from genomic DNA with a multiplex PCR assay. The amplified TCR beta libraries were sequenced on the Illumina HiSeq System as 87-base-pair reads. For the original study's pipeline: Across the 600 to 700 repertoires, a later analysis counted approximately 83 million unique TCR beta chains, roughly 11 million of which were shared by at least two donors. To remove PCR and sequencing errors, raw reads were error-corrected and collapsed into unique sequences using a nearest-neighbor algorithm that merged closely related sequences. To assign V, D and J gene segments, CDR3 sequences were aligned to IMGT reference sequences. Each retained sequence needed at least a six-nucleotide match to both a V gene segment and a J gene segment. Rearrangements were classified as productive when the CDR3 lacked stop codons and remained in frame with V and J, and all other rearrangements were classified as non-productive. Following IMGT convention, CDR3 was defined as the stretch from the second conserved V-encoded cysteine to the conserved J-encoded phenylalanine. Sequences without an unambiguous match to a single V gene segment were excluded from the earlier analysis of almost 600 of the donors. An earlier analysis of approximately 590 of the donors classified V segments as functional when productive rearrangements were above 56.7% and as segregating when the standard deviation between donors was above 5%. A statistical classification framework was built for diagnosing cytomegalovirus status from the catalog of TCR beta chain sequences. In a later analysis, TCR nucleotide sequences were compared against IMGT/GENE-DB human TR gene sequences so that V and J genes could be assigned. The TCRdist pipeline was used in a later analysis to assign CDR3 sequences and most-parsimonious VDJ recombination scenarios. In a later analysis, every TCR beta chain was defined by the combination of its CDR3 amino acid sequence and its V-gene family, and reads without a unique V-gene family were dropped. In a later analysis, several hundred highly shared, low-generation-probability nucleotide sequences were removed to address suspected cross-contamination and a sequencing artifact. A later analysis calculated a clonal expansion index for each public chain from normalized within-repertoire ranks of inferred template counts. A later analysis computed generation probabilities with a VDJ recombination model fitted to out-of-frame rearrangements, and checked the results against IGoR. A later analysis scored TCR-TCR, TCR-HLA and TCR-CMV co-occurrence with hypergeometric tests, applying a repertoire-size bias correction to TCR pairs. A later analysis estimated false discovery rates by permuting HLA or CMV assignments 20 times. A later analysis grouped co-occurring TCRs with DBSCAN, adding TCRdist sequence similarity when clustering within HLA-allele-positive subsets. For co-occurrence clustering, repertoires with fewer than 30,000 or more than 120,000 public chains were excluded, along with five repertoires with anomalous nucleotide sharing. What TCRdb holds here is the immuneACCESS table cut down to in-frame rearrangements. Part of the clones is not present; checked against another copy, under half of the missing clones reflect an unresolved V gene, and the others are unexplained. V, J and clone size derive from that table, while D and trimming were established from the DNA sequence. The sample table includes 150,000 to 200,000 clones. Of the sample, about 2% is held by the ten largest clones.

Per the germline V gene (reference sequence), LNHDA is the CDR1 and SQIVND is the CDR2. There are 15 amino acids in the CDR3, from cysteine to phenylalanine inclusive. This entry keeps only the CDR3 DNA: 45 bases, framed from base 1. V loses 5 bases at its end and J loses 2 bases; junction bases beyond the gene matches: 7. The cohort was made up of hundreds of healthy bone marrow donors. At the time of sampling, every cohort member was nominally healthy, though immune exposures that went unrecorded were likely present. The donor tested CMV seronegative, placing the donor among the 300 to 400 seronegative members of the cohort. Every donor gave a peripheral blood sample, and the peripheral blood mononuclear cells from that sample were used for TCR beta sequencing. Genomic DNA was extracted from the blood cell samples with the Qiagen DNeasy Blood Extraction Kit.

The rearranged chain carries TRBV19 and TRBJ1-2; 8 middle bases align to TRBD1. The sequenced material came from PBMCs. The receptor's source is a man aged 30 to 45 in good health and CMV-seronegative. The DNA sequence is TGTGCCAGTAGTCCCTGGACAGGGAGCAACTATGGCTACACCTTC. Translated, it reads CASSPWTGSNYGYTF.